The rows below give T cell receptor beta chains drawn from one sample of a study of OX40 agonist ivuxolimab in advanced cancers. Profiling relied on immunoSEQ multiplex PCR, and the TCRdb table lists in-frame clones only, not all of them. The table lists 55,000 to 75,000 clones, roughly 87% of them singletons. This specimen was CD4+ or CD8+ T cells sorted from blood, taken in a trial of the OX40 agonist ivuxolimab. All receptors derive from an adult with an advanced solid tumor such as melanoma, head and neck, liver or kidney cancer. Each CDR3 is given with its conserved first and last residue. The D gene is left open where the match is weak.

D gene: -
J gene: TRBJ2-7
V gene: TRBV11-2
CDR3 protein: CASSFEDSLWEQYF
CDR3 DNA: TGTGCCAGCAGCTTCGAAGACAGCCTATGGGAGCAGTACTTC

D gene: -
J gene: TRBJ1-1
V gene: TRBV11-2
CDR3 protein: CASSLVSGKNTEAFF
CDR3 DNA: TGTGCCAGCAGCTTAGTAAGTGGGAAGAACACTGAAGCTTTCTTT

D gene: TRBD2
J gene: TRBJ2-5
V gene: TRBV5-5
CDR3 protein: CASRFLTSGGVETQYF
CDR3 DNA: TGTGCCAGCAGGTTTCTAACCAGCGGGGGGGTGGAGACCCAGTACTTC

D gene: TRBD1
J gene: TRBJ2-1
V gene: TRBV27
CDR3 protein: CASWTGSSYNEQFF
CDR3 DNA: TGTGCCAGCTGGACAGGGAGCTCCTACAATGAGCAGTTCTTC

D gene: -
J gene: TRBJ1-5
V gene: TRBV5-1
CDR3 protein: CASSLEGQGSGQPQHF
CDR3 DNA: TGCGCCAGCAGCTTGGAGGGGCAGGGATCGGGTCAGCCCCAGCATTTT

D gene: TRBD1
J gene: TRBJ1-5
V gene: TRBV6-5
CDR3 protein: CASIDRVNQPQHF
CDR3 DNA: TGTGCCAGCATCGACAGGGTAAATCAGCCCCAGCATTTT

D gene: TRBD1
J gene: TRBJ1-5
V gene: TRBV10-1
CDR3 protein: CASSAGQKSGYSNQPQHF
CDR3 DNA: TGCGCCAGCAGCGCGGGACAGAAAAGCGGTTATAGCAATCAGCCCCAGCATTTT

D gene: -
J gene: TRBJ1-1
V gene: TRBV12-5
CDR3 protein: CASGPDLNTEAFF
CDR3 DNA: TGTGCTAGTGGCCCGGACCTGAACACTGAAGCTTTCTTT

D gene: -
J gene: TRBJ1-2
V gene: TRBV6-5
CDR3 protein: CASGRGYQDGYTF
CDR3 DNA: TGTGCCAGCGGGAGGGGGTATCAAGATGGCTACACCTTC

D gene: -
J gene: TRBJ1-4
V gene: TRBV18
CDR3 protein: CASSLNGGSLWGEKLFF
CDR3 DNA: TGTGCCAGCTCTCTTAACGGCGGCTCCCTATGGGGTGAAAAACTGTTTTTT

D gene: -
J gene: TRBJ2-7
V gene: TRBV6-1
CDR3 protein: CASSEPPIYEQYF
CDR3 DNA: TGTGCCAGCAGTGAACCCCCCATCTACGAGCAGTACTTC

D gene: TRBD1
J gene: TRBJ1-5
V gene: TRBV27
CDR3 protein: CASSSTDRGNNQPQHF
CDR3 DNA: TGTGCCAGCAGTTCGACGGACAGGGGGAACAATCAGCCCCAGCATTTT

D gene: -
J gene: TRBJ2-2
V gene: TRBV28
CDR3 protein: CASRRGTGELFF
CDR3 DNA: TGTGCCAGCAGAAGGGGGACCGGGGAGCTGTTTTTT

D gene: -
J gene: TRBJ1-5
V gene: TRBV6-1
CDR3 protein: CASSGSGLTQHF
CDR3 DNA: TGTGCCAGCAGCGGATCAGGGTTGACCCAGCATTTT

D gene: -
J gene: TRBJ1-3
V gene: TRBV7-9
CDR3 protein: CASSSPRGETSSGNTIYF
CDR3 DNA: TGTGCCAGCAGTTCTCCGCGGGGCGAGACCAGCTCTGGAAACACCATATATTTT

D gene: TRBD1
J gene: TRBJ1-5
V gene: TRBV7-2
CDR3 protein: CASSLRQGNQPQHF
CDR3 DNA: TGTGCCAGCAGCCTACGACAGGGGAATCAGCCCCAGCATTTT

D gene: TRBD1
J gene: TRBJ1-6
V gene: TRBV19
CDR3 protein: CASTTGGNSPLHF
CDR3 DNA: TGTGCCAGTACTACAGGGGGCAATTCACCCCTCCACTTT

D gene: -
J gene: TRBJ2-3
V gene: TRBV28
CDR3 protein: CASSSRTDTQYF
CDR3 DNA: TGTGCCAGCAGTTCTAGGACAGATACGCAGTATTTT

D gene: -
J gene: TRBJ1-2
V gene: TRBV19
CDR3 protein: CASRDQGQANYGYTF
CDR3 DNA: TGTGCCAGTAGAGATCAGGGGCAAGCCAACTATGGCTACACCTTC